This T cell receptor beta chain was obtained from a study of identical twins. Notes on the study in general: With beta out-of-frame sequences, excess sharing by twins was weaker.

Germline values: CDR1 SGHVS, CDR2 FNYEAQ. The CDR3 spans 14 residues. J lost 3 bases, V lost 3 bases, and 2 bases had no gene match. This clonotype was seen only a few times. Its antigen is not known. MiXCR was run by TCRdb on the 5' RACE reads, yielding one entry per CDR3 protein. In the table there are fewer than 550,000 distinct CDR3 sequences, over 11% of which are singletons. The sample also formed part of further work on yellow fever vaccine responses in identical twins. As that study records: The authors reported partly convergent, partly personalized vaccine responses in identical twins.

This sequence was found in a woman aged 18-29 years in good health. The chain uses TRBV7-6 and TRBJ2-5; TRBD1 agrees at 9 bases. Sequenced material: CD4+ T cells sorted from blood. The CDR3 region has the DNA TGTGCCAGCAGCTTCGGGACAGGGAAAGAGACCCAGTACTTC. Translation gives CASSFGTGKETQYF.